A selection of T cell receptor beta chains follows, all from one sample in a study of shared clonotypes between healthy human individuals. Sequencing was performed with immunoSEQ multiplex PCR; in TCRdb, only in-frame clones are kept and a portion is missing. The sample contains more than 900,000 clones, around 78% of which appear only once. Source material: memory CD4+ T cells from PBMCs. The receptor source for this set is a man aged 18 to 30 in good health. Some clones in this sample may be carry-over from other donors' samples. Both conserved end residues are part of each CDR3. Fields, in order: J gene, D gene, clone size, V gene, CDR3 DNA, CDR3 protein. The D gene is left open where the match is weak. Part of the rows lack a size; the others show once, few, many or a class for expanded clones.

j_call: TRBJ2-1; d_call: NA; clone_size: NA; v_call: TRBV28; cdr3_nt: TGTGCCAGCAGACAGACCGGAGGGCCGGTCAATGAGCAGTTCTTC; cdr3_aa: CASRQTGGPVNEQFF
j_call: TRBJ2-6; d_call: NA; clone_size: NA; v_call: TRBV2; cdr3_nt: TGTGCCAGCAGTGCAGAACGGGTATCTGGGGCCAACGTCCTGACTTTC; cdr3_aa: CASSAERVSGANVLTF
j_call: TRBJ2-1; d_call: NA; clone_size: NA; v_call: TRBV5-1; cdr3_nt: TGCGCCAGCAGCTTGTATAACGGTGCGTCCTACAATGAGCAGTTCTTC; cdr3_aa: CASSLYNGASYNEQFF
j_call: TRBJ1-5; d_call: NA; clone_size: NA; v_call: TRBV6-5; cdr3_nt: TGTGCCAGCAGATCACAGGTTAATAGCAATCAGCCCCAGCATTTT; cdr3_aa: CASRSQVNSNQPQHF
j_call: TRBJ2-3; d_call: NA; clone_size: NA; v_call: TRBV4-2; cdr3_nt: TGTGCCAGCAGCCACCATGGGACAGCGATGGGGGGGGGTACAGATACGCAGTATTTT; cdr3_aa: CASSHHGTAMGGGTDTQYF
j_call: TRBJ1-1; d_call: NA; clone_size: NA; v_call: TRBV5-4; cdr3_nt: TGTGCCAGCAGCCCTGGGACTGCCCTTTGGGAGACTGAAGCTTTCTTT; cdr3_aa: CASSPGTALWETEAFF
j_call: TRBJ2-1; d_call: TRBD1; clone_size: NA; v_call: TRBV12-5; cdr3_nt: TGTGCTAGTGGTCTGGGACAGGCCGGTAACAATGAGCAGTTCTTC; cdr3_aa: CASGLGQAGNNEQFF
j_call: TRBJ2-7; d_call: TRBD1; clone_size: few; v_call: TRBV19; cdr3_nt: TGTGCCAGTATGTCCGGGACAGGACTTCTCCTCGTCTTC; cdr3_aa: CASMSGTGLLLVF
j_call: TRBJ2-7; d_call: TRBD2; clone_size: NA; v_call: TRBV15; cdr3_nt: TGTGCCACCAGCAGCCCACGGGGGGGGGCCGACGAGCAGTACTTC; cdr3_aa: CATSSPRGGADEQYF
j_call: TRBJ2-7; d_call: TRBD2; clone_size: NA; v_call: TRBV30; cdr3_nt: TGTGCCTTAATGACTAGCGGGAGCTACGAGCAGTACTTC; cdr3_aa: CALMTSGSYEQYF
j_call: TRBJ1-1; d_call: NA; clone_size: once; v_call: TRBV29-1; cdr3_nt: TGCAGCGTTGTAGGGGGGACCACATTCACTGAAGCTTTCTTT; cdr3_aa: CSVVGGTTFTEAFF
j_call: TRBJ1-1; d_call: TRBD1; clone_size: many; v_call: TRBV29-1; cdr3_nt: TGCAGCGTCATGACAGGGGGCACTGAAGCTTTCTTT; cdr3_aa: CSVMTGGTEAFF
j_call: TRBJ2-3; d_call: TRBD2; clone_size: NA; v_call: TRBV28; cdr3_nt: TGTGCCAGCAGTCGTTGGGCGGGAGGGGCAGATACGCAGTATTTT; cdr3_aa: CASSRWAGGADTQYF
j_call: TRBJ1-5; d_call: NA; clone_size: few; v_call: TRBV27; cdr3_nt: TGTGCCAGCAGTTCCGGGTGGGGCCAGGCGAGTTTTATGGGGCCCCAGCATTTT; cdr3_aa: CASSSGWGQASFMGPQHF
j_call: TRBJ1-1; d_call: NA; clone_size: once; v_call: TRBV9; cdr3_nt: TGTGCCAGCAGCGTAAGCAGGGCCACTGAAGCTTTCTTT; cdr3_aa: CASSVSRATEAFF
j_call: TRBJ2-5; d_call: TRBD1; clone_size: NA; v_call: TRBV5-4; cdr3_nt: TGTGCCAGCAGCTCCCGGACAGGGGAAGAGACCCAGTACTTC; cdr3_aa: CASSSRTGEETQYF
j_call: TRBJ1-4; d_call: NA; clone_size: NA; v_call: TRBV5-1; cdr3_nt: TGCGCCAGCAGCTTGGAAGCCGCGGCTAATGAAAAACTGTTTTTT; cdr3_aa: CASSLEAAANEKLFF
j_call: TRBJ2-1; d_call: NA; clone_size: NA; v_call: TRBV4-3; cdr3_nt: TGCGCCAGCAGCCAAGATTTCTTAGGGTCCAATGAGCAGTTCTTC; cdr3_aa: CASSQDFLGSNEQFF